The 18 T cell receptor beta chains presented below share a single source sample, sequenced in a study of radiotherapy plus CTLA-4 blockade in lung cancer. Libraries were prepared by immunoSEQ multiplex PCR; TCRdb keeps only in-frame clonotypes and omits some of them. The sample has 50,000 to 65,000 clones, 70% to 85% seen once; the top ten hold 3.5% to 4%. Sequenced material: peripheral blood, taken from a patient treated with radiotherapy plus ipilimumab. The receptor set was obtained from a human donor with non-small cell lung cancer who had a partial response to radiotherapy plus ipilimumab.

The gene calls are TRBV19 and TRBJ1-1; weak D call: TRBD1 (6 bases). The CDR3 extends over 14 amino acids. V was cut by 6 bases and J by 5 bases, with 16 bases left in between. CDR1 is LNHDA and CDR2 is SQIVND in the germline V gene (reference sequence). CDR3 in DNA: TGTGCCAGTAGGGAAGGCGGGGGGACAACTGAAGCTTTCTTT. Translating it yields CASREGGGTTEAFF.

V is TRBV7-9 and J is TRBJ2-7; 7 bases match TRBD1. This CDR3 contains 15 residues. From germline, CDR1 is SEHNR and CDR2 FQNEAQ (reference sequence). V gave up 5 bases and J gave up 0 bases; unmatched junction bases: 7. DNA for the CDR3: TGTGCCAGCAGCCCCTGGGACAGCTCCTCCTACGAGCAGTACTTC. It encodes CASSPWDSSSYEQYF.

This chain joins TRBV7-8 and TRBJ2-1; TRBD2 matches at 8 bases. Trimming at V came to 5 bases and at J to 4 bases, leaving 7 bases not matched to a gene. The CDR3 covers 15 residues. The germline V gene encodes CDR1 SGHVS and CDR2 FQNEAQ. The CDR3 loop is CASSPTGGGYNEQFF. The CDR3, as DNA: TGTGCCAGCAGCCCAACGGGGGGGGGTTACAATGAGCAGTTCTTC.

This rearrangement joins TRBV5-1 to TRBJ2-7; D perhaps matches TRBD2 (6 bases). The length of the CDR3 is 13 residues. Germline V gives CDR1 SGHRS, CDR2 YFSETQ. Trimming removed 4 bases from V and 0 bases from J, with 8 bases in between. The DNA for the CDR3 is TGCGCCAGCAGCGGGGGGAGCTCCTACGAGCAGTACTTC. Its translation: CASSGGSSYEQYF.

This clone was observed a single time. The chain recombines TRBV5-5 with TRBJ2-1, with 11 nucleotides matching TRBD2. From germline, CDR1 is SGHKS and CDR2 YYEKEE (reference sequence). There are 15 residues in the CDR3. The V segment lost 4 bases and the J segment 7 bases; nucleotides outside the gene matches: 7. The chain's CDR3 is CASSVAGGLGNEQFF. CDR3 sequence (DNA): TGTGCCAGCAGCGTAGCGGGGGGGCTGGGGAATGAGCAGTTCTTC.

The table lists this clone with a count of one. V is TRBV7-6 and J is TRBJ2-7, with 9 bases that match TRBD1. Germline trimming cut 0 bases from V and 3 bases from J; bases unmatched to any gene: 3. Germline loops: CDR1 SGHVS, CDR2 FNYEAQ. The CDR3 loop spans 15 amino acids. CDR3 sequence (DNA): TGTGCCAGCAGCTTAGCACAGGGACAGGGCTACGAGCAGTACTTC. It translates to CASSLAQGQGYEQYF. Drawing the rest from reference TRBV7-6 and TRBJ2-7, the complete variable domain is GAGVSQSPRYKVTKRGQDVALRCDPISGHVSLYWYRQALGQGPEFLTYFNYEAQQDKSGLPNDRFSAERPEGSISTLTIQRTEQRDSAMYRCASSLAQGQGYEQYFGPGTRLTVT.

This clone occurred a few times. The CDR3 DNA is TGTGCCAGCAGTTACTCCGGCAGGGGGCTCTTCGAGCAGTACTTC. Amino acid sequence: CASSYSGRGLFEQYF. J is TRBJ2-7 and V is TRBV6-5, with TRBD1 matching 8 bases. V shed 0 bases and J 6 bases; nucleotides not matched to a gene: 7. The germline V gene has CDR1 MNHEY and CDR2 SVGAGI. This CDR3 region has 15 residues.

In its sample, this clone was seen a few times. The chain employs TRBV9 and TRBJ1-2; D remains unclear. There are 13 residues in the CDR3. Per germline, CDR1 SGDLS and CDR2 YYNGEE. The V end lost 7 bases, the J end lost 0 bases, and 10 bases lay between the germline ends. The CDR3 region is CASAETPNYGYTF. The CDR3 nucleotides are TGTGCCAGCGCCGAGACACCTAACTATGGCTACACCTTC.

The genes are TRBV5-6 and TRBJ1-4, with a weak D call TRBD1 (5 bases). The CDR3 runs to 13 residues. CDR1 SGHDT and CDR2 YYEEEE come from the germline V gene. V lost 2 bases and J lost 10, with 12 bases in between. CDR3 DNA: TGTGCCAGCAGCTTACAACAGGCAGTAAAACTGTTTTTT. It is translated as CASSLQQAVKLFF. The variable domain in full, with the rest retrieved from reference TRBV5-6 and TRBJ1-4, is DAGVTQSPTHLIKTRGQQVTLRCSPKSGHDTVSWYQQALGQGPQFIFQYYEEEERQRGNFPDRFSGHQFPNYSSELNVNALLLGDSALYLCASSLQQAVKLFFGSGTQLSVL.

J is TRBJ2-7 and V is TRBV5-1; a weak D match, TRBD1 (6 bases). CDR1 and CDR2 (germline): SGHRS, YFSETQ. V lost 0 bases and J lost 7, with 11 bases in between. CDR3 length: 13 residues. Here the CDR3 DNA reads TGCGCCAGCAGCTTGGCTGGGGGCCGGGAGCAGTACTTC. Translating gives CASSLAGGREQYF.

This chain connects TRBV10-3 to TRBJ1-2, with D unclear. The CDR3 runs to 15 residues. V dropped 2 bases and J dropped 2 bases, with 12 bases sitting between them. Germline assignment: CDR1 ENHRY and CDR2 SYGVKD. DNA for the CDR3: TGTGCCATCAGTGAGGACACCTCGAGAAACTATGGCTACACCTTC. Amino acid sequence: CAISEDTSRNYGYTF.

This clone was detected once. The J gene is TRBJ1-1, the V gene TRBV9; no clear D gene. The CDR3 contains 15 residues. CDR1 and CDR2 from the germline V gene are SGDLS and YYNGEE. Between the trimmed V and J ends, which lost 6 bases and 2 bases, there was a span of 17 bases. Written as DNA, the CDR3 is TGTGCCAGCACCCCCGGAGGGCAGCTAAACACTGAAGCTTTCTTT. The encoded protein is CASTPGGQLNTEAFF.

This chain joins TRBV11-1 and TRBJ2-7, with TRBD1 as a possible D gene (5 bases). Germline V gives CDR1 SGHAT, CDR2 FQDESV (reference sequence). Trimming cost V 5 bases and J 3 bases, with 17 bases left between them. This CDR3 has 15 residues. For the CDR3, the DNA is TGTGCCAGCAGCCCGACAGAAAGGAAGGGCTACGAGCAGTACTTC. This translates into CASSPTERKGYEQYF.

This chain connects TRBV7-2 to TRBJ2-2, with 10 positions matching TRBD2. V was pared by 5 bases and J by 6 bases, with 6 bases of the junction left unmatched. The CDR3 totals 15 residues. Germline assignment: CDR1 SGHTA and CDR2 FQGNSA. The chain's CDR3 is CASSPAGGSPGELFF. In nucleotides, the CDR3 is TGTGCCAGCAGCCCAGCGGGGGGGTCCCCCGGGGAGCTGTTTTTT.

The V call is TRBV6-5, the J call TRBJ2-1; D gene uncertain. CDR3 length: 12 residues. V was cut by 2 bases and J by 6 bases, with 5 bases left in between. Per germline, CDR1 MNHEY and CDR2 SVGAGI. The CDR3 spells CASSYNSNEQFF. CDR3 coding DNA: TGTGCCAGCAGTTACAATAGCAATGAGCAGTTCTTC.

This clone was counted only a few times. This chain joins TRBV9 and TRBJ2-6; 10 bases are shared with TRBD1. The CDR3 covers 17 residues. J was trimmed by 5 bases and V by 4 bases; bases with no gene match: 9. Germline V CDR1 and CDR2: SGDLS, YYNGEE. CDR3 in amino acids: CASSLTGGAVRANVLTF. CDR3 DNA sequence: TGTGCCAGCAGCTTGACAGGGGGCGCGGTTCGGGCCAACGTCCTGACTTTC.

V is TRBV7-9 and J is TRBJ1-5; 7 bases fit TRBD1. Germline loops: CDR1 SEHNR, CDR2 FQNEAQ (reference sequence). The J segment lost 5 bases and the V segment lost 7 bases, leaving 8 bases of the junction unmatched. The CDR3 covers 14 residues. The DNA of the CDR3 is TGTGCCAGCACTGCTACAGGGGCGGATCAGCCCCAGCATTTT. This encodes CASTATGADQPQHF.

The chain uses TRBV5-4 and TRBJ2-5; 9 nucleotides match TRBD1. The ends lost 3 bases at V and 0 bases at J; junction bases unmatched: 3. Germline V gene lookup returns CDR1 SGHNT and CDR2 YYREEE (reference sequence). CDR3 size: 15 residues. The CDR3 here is CASSSDRGHQETQYF. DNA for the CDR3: TGTGCCAGCAGCTCGGACAGGGGCCACCAAGAGACCCAGTACTTC.